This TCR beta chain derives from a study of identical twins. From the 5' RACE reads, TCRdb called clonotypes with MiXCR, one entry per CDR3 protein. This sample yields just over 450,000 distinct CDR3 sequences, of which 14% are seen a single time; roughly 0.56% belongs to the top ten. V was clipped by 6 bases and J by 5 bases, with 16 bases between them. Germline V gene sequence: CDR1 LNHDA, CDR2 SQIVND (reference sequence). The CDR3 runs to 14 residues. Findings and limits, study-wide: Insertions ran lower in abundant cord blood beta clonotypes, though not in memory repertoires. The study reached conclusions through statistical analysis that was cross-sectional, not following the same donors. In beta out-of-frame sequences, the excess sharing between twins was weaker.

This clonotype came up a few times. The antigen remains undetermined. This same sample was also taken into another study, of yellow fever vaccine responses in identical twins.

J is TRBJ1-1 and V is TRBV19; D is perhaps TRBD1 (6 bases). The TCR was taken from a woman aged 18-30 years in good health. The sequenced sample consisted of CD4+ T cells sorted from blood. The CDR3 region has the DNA TGTGCCAGTAGCCCCAGGGGATTGAGGACTGAAGCTTTCTTT. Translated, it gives CASSPRGLRTEAFF.